This T cell receptor (beta chain) stems from a study of blood T cell repertoires in COVID-19. Study-level background: Samples taken during acute and convalescent COVID-19 were collected in the United States, Italy and Spain. T cells, B-cell-depleted T cells, or PBMCs provided the cDNA or gDNA that served as material.

This clone was seen a few times. TCRdb keeps only in-frame clones here, not all; method: immunoSEQ multiplex PCR. The profile shows nearly 80,000 clones, less than 90% of them singletons. The sequencing input was peripheral blood. This sequence originates from a man in his 60s with active or convalescent COVID-19.

This CDR3 reads CASSLAGRRGTNEKLFF. CDR3 DNA: TGTGCCAGCAGCTTAGCAGGAAGAAGAGGCACTAATGAAAAACTGTTTTTT. V usage is TRBV7-9 and J usage is TRBJ1-4; D uncertain. The germline V gene has CDR1 SEHNR and CDR2 FQNEAQ (reference sequence). V was trimmed by 0 bases and J by 2 bases, leaving 13 bases between them. The CDR3 has 17 amino acids.